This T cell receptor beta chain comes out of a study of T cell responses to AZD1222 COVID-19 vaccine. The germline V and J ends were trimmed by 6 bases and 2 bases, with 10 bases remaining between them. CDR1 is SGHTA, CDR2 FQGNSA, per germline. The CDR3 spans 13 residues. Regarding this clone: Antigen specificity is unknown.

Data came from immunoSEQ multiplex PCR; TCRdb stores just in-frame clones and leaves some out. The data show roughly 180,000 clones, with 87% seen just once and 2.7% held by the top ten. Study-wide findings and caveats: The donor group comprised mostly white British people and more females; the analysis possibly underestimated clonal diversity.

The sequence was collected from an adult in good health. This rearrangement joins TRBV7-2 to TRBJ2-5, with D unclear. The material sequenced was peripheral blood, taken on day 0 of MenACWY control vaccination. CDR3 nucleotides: TGTGCCAGCAGTGACTCGCTTCAAGAGACCCAGTACTTC. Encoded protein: CASSDSLQETQYF.